Listed below are T cell receptor beta chains from one sample, sequenced in a study of immune characteristics of hereditary and idiopathic chronic pancreatitis. Libraries were prepared by immunoSEQ multiplex PCR; TCRdb keeps only in-frame clonotypes and omits some of them. Here the sample spans around 9,400 clones, around 79% being singletons. Sequencing was carried out using pancreas tissue with idiopathic chronic pancreatitis. The receptors shown here come from a human donor with chronic pancreatitis. Each CDR3 is given with its conserved first and last residue.

j_call v_call cdr3_aa
TRBJ2-1 TRBV18 CASSPSQGAYNEQFF
TRBJ2-1 TRBV4-1 CASSQEATNPFSYNEQFF
TRBJ1-1 TRBV10-3 CAISDSVVGTEAFF
TRBJ2-5 TRBV14 CASSQAVGSGGRETQYF
TRBJ2-5 TRBV6-5 CASRGLRSEETQYF
TRBJ2-5 TRBV7-2 CASSSQTGSETQYF
TRBJ1-1 TRBV5-5 CASTWGRNTEAFF
TRBJ2-3 TRBV2 CASSGGITDTQYF
TRBJ1-1 TRBV9 CASSTWDRGLTEAFF
TRBJ2-3 TRBV29-1 CSVEGLTSAGGTDTQYF
TRBJ2-5 TRBV5-6 CASSSRALGGETQYF
TRBJ1-5 TRBV10-3 CAISEGQGAAQPQHF
TRBJ2-5 TRBV6-5 CASRQGGETQYF
TRBJ1-5 TRBV4-2 CASSPDLLGNQPQHF
TRBJ1-3 TRBV3-1/TRBV3-2 CASSLPPSTGNTIYF
TRBJ2-5 TRBV7-8 CASSQGRETQYF
TRBJ2-5 TRBV6-1 CASSDNGSGGGYF
TRBJ2-3 TRBV5-1 CASSPDSLRIADTQYF
TRBJ2-7 TRBV5-6 CASSLNYEQYF
TRBJ2-5 TRBV2 CASKYQETQYF